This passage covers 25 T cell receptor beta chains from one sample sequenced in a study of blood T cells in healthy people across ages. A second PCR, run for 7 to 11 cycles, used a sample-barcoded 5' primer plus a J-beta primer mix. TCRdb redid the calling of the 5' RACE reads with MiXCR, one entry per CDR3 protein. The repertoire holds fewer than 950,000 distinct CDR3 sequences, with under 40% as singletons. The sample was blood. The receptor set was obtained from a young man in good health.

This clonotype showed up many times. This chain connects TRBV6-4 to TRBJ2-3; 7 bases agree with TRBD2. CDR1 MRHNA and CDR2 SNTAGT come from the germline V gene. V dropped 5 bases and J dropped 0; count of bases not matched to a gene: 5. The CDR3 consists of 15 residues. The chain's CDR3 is CASSSSSGSTDTQYF. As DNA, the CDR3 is TGTGCCAGCAGTTCATCTAGCGGAAGCACAGATACGCAGTATTTT.

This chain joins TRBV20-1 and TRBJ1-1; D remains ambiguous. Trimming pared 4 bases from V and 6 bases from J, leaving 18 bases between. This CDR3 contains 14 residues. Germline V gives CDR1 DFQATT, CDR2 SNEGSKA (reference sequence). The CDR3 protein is CSATSVSGMSEAFF. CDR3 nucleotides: TGCAGTGCTACATCGGTTTCGGGGATGTCTGAAGCTTTCTTT.

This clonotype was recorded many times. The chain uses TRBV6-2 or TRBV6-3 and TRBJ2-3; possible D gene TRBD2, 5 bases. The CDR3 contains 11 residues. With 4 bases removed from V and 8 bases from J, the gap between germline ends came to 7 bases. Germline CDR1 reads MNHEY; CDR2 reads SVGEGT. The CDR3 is CASSWGATQYF. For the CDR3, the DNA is TGTGCCAGCAGTTGGGGAGCTACGCAGTATTTT.

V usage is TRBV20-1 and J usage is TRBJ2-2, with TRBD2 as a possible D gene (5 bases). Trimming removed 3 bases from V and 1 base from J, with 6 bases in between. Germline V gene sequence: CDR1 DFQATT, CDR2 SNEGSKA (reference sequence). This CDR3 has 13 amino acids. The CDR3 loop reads CSASEGNTGELFF. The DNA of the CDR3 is TGCAGTGCTAGCGAGGGGAACACCGGGGAGCTGTTTTTT.

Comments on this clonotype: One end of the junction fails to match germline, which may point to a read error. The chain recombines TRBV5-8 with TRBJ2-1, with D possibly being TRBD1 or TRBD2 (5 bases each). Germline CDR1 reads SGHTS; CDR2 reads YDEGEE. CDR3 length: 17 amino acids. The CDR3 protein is CVSSLRGDPTSYNEQFF. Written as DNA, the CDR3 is TGTGTCAGCAGCTTGAGAGGGGACCCTACCTCCTACAATGAGCAGTTCTTC.

The CDR3: CASNPGQGFNNEQFF. CDR3 nucleotides: TGTGCCAGCAACCCGGGACAGGGTTTCAACAATGAGCAGTTCTTC. V and J are TRBV6-6 and TRBJ2-1, with 9 bases aligning to TRBD1. J lost 5 bases, V lost 7 bases, and 9 bases had no gene match. This CDR3 is built from 15 residues. Germline V gene sequence: CDR1 MNHNY, CDR2 SVGAGI (reference sequence).

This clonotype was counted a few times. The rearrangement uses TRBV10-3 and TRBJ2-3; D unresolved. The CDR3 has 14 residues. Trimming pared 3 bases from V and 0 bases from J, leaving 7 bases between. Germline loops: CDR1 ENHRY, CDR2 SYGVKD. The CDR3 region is CAISDSGSTDTQYF. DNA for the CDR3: TGTGCCATCAGTGATAGTGGGAGCACAGATACGCAGTATTTT.

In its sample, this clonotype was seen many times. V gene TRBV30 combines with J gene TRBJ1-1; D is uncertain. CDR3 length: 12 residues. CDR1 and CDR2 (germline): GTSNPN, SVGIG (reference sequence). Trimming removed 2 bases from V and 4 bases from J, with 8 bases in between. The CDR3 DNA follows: TGTGCCTGGAGTAGCGGAAGCACTGAAGCTTTCTTT. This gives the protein CAWSSGSTEAFF. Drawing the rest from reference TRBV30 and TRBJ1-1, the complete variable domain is SQTIHQWPATLVQPVGSPLSLECTVEGTSNPNLYWYRQAAGRGLQLLFYSVGIGQISSEVPQNLSASRPQDRQFILSSKKLLLSDSGFYLCAWSSGSTEAFFGQGTRLTVV.

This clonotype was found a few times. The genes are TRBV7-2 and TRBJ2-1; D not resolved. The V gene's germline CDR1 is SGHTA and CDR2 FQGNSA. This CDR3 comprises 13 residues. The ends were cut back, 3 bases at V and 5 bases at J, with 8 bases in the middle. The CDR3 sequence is CASSFGPNNEQFF. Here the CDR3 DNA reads TGTGCCAGCAGCTTCGGACCAAACAATGAGCAGTTCTTC.

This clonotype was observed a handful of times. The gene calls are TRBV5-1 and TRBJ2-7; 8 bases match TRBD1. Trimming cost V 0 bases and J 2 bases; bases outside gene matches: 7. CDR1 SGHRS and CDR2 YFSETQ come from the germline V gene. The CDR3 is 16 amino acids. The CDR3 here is CASSLEPRGPTYEQYF. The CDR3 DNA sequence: TGCGCCAGCAGCTTGGAGCCCAGGGGGCCGACCTACGAGCAGTACTTC.

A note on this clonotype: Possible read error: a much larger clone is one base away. The CDR3 DNA is TGTGCCAGCACCGACGAACATCGGGGTGGGAACACTGGAGCTTTCTTT. Protein product: CASTDEHRGGNTGAFF. The chain is built from TRBV12-3 or TRBV12-4 and TRBJ1-1; D not resolved. This CDR3 spans 16 amino acids.

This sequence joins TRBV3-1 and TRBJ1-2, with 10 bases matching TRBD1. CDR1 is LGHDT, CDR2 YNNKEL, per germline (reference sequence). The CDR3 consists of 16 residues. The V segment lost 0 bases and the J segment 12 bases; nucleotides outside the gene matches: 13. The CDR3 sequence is CASSQDRRGTGAQHTF. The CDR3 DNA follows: TGTGCCAGCAGCCAAGATCGACGAGGGACAGGGGCTCAGCACACCTTC.

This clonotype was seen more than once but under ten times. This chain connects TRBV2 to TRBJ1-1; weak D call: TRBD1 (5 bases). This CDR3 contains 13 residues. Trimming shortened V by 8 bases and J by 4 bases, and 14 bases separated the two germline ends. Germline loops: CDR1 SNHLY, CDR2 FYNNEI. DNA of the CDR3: TGTGCCAGCGCCATTAGGGGTGCCACTGAAGCTTTCTTT. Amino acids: CASAIRGATEAFF. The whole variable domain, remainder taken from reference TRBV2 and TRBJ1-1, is EPEVTQTPSHQVTQMGQEVILRCVPISNHLYFYWYRQILGQKVEFLVSFYNNEISEKSEIFDDQFSVERPDGSNFTLKIRSTKLEDSAMYFCASAIRGATEAFFGQGTRLTVV.

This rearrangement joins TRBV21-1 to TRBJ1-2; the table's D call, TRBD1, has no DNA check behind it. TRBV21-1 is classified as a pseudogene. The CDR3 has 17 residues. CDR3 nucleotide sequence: TGTGCCGGTTTCTCCCCGGGACAGAGCACTCCTAACTATGGCTACACCTTC. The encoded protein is CAGFSPGQSTPNYGYTF.

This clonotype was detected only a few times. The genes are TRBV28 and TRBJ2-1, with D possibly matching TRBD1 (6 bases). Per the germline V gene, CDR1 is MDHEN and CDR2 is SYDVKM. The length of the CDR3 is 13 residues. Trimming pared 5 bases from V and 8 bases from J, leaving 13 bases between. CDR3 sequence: CASSIQGVDEQFF. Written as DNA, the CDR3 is TGTGCCAGCAGTATACAGGGTGTCGATGAGCAGTTCTTC.

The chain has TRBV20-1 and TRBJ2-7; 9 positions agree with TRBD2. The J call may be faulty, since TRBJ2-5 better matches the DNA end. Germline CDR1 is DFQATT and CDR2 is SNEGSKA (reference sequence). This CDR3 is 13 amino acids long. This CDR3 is CSARLAGKETQYF. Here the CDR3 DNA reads TGCAGTGCAAGGCTAGCGGGGAAAGAGACCCAGTACTTC.

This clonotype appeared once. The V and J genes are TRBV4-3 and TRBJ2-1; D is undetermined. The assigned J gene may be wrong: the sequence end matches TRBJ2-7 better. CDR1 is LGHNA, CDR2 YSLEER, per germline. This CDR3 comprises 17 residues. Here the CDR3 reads CASSSSCGQSSYNEQYF. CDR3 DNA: TGCGCCAGCAGCTCATCCTGTGGCCAGAGCTCCTACAATGAGCAGTACTTC.

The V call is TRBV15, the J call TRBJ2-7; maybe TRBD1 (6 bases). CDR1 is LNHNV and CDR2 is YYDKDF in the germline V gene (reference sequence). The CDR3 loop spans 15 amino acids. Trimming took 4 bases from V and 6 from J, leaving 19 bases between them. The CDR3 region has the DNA TGTGCCACCAGCAACCTGCTAATGGGGGCGGTCGAGCAGTACTTC. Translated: CATSNLLMGAVEQYF.

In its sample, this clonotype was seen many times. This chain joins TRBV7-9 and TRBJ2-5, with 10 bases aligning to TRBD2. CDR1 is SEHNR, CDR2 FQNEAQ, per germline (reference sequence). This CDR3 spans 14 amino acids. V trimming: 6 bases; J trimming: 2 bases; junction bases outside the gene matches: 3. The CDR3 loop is CASSILAGQETQYF. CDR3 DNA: TGTGCCAGCAGTATACTAGCGGGGCAAGAGACCCAGTACTTC.

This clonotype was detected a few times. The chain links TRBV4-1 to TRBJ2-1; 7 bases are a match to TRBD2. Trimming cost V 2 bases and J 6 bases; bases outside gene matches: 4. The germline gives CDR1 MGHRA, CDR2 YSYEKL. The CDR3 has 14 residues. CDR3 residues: CASSQPGTINEQFF. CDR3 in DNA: TGCGCCAGCAGCCAACCCGGGACTATCAATGAGCAGTTCTTC.

The DNA of the CDR3 is TGTGCCAGCAGCTTAGGGGGGGCGGTAAACTATGGCTACACCTTC. Its translation is CASSLGGAVNYGYTF. This chain joins TRBV7-2 and TRBJ1-2; D might be TRBD1 (6 bases). Deletions cut 1 base from V and 2 bases from J, with 11 bases between. CDR1 and CDR2 (germline): SGHTA, FQGNSA. The CDR3 consists of 15 residues. Full variable domain (remainder filled in from reference TRBV7-2 and TRBJ1-2): GAGVSQSPSNKVTEKGKDVELRCDPISGHTALYWYRQSLGQGLEFLIYFQGNSAPDKSGLPSDRFSAERTGGSVSTLTIQRTQQEDSAVYLCASSLGGAVNYGYTFGSGTRLTVV.

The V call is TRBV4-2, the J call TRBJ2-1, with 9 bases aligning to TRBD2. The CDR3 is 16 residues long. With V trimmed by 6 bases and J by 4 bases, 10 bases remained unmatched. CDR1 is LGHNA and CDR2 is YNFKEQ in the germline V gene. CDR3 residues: CASSRDPSGVYNEQFF. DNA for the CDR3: TGTGCCAGCAGTCGAGATCCTAGCGGGGTTTACAATGAGCAGTTCTTC.

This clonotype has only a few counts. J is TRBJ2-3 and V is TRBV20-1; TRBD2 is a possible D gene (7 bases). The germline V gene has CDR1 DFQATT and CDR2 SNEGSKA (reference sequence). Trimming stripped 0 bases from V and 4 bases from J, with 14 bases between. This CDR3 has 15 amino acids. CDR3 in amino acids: CSARDRGAVADTQYF. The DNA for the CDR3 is TGCAGTGCTAGAGATCGGGGGGCGGTCGCAGATACGCAGTATTTT.

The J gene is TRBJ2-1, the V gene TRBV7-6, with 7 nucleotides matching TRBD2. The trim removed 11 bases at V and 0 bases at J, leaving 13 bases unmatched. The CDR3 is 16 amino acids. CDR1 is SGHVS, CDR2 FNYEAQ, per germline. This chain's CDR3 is CALTSWQRGSYNEQFF. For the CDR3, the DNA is TGTGCCCTCACTAGCTGGCAGCGGGGCTCCTACAATGAGCAGTTCTTC.

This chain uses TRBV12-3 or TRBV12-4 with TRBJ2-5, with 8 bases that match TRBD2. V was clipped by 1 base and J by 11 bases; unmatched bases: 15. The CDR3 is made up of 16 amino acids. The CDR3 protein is CASSLGGAGGYNEQYF. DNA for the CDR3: TGTGCCAGCAGTTTAGGTGGCGCGGGGGGCTACAATGAGCAGTACTTC.